A few counts support the clone carrying this T cell receptor (beta chain). Its antigen is undetermined. This entry belongs to a study of identical twins' blood T cells. A previously described protocol, modified, built RNA-based TCR cDNA libraries. TCRdb reprocessed the 5' RACE reads with MiXCR, giving one entry per CDR3 protein. The sample shows 350,000 to 400,000 distinct CDR3 sequences, around 30% of them seen only once. Study-wide results and limits: Shared CDR3 clonotype counts tracked mainly the product of cloneset sizes. Each donor's most abundant TCRbeta clonotypes shared more CDR3 sequences with her twin than unrelated donors.

Material for sequencing was PBMCs. This TCR was sampled from a woman aged 18 to 50 in good health.

The CDR3 DNA follows: TGTGCCATCAGTACCCGTTACGAGCAGTTCTTC. Protein sequence: CAISTRYEQFF. V is TRBV10-3 and J is TRBJ2-1; D ambiguous. CDR3 length: 11 amino acids. V was shortened by 5 bases and J by 10 bases, with 9 bases between the two germline ends. Germline CDR1 and CDR2: ENHRY and SYGVKD.